One sample yielded the 30 T cell receptor beta chains listed below, sequenced in a study of cytomegalovirus exposure and HLA in healthy donors. Repertoires were generated with immunoSEQ multiplex PCR, while TCRdb's copy carries only in-frame clones and drops some. This sample has fewer than 95,000 clones, with 94% found just once. Sequenced: PBMCs. The receptors shown here come from a woman aged 18-29 years in good health and CMV-seronegative.

The rearrangement joins TRBV5-6 to TRBJ2-1; D remains ambiguous. The CDR3 is made up of 14 amino acids. The V gene's germline CDR1 is SGHDT and CDR2 YYEEEE. The germline V and J ends were trimmed by 1 base and 7 bases, with 12 bases remaining between them. CDR3 in DNA: TGTGCCAGCAGCTTGAGTAGCCTGAGGAATGAGCAGTTCTTC. This codes for CASSLSSLRNEQFF.

The chain is built from TRBV29-1 and TRBJ2-3; TRBD2 matches at 9 bases. In germline, CDR1 is SQVTM, CDR2 ANQGSEA. The CDR3 spans 16 residues. Germline trimming cut 2 bases from V and 3 bases from J; bases unmatched to any gene: 9. The CDR3 region has the DNA TGCAGCGTTGAACGGCAGCGGGGGGTTACTACAGATACGCAGTATTTT. This encodes CSVERQRGVTTDTQYF.

This sequence joins TRBV28 and TRBJ1-6, with D possibly TRBD1 on 6 matching bases. This CDR3 spans 13 amino acids. Germline V lookup: CDR1 MDHEN, CDR2 SYDVKM. Trimming cost V 7 bases and J 9 bases, with 13 bases left between them. CDR3 sequence: CASTSGQVSPLHF. CDR3 sequence (DNA): TGTGCCAGCACCTCGGGACAAGTTTCACCCCTCCACTTT.

The genes are TRBV6-5 and TRBJ1-6; 7 bases agree with TRBD1. Looked up from germline, CDR1 is MNHEY and CDR2 is SVGAGI. The CDR3 is made up of 14 amino acids. V gave up 5 bases and J gave up 7 bases; unmatched junction bases: 5. The CDR3 here is CASSPGGRNSPLHF. DNA for the CDR3: TGTGCCAGCAGTCCAGGGGGGAGGAATTCACCCCTCCACTTT.

This chain links TRBV9 with TRBJ1-2; D remains ambiguous. The CDR3 spans 17 residues. Germline lookup yields CDR1 SGDLS and CDR2 YYNGEE. V was trimmed by 1 base and J by 4 bases, leaving 20 bases between them. CDR3 sequence (DNA): TGTGCCAGCAGCGTAACGGAACCCGGACTCCTTTTCTATGGCTACACCTTC. It encodes CASSVTEPGLLFYGYTF.

The rearrangement joins TRBV20-1 to TRBJ1-2; D is undetermined. The CDR3 is 11 residues long. Germline V gene lookup returns CDR1 DFQATT and CDR2 SNEGSKA (reference sequence). V was cut by 0 bases and J by 7 bases, with 6 bases left in between. As DNA, the CDR3 is TGCAGTGCTAGAGAGTCGTTTGGCTACACCTTC. Residues: CSARESFGYTF.

Only a few counts were recorded for this clone. V is TRBV10-3 and J is TRBJ2-1, with TRBD1 matching 8 bases. CDR1 and CDR2 (germline): ENHRY, SYGVKD. There are 14 residues in the CDR3. Unmatched junction bases numbered 5, after V lost 0 bases and J lost 10 bases. CDR3 protein: CAISESAGGSEQFF. CDR3 nucleotide sequence: TGTGCCATCAGTGAGTCGGCAGGGGGCAGCGAGCAGTTCTTC.

The chain is built from TRBV7-8 and TRBJ1-1, with 8 nucleotides matching TRBD1. The V and J ends lost 5 bases and 4 bases, in that order; junction bases with no gene match: 9. Per the germline V gene, CDR1 is SGHVS and CDR2 is FQNEAQ. The CDR3 has 15 amino acids. The CDR3 loop reads CASSPGQGSFTEAFF. Here the CDR3 DNA reads TGTGCCAGCAGCCCCGGACAGGGCTCGTTCACTGAAGCTTTCTTT. Full variable domain (outside the CDR3, taken from reference TRBV7-8 and TRBJ1-1): GAGVSQSPRYKVAKRGQDVALRCDPISGHVSLFWYQQALGQGPEFLTYFQNEAQLDKSGLPSDRFFAERPEGSVSTLKIQRTQQEDSAVYLCASSPGQGSFTEAFFGQGTRLTVV.

The V call is TRBV18, the J call TRBJ2-3; 8 nucleotides match TRBD1. This CDR3 spans 15 amino acids. Trimming took 6 bases from V and 0 from J; bases not matched to a gene: 5. CDR1 and CDR2 from the germline V gene are KGHSH and LQKENI. The CDR3 nucleotides read TGTGCCAGCTCCCTTCGGACAGGGAGCACAGATACGCAGTATTTT. This codes for CASSLRTGSTDTQYF.

V and J are TRBV9 and TRBJ1-2; 7 bases match TRBD1. The CDR3 covers 16 residues. From germline, CDR1 is SGDLS and CDR2 YYNGEE. V lost 0 bases to trimming and J lost 8 bases; unmatched junction nucleotides: 13. Written as DNA, the CDR3 is TGTGCCAGCAGCGTAGTGAGGACAGGCCAAAACTGGGGCTACACCTTC. As protein: CASSVVRTGQNWGYTF.

The V gene is TRBV27, the J gene TRBJ1-2, with a weak D call TRBD1 (5 bases). Trimming removed 2 bases from V and 3 bases from J, with 25 bases in between. Germline V gene data show CDR1 as MNHEY and CDR2 as SMNVEV (reference sequence). The CDR3 is 19 amino acids. CDR3 coding DNA: TGTGCCAGCAGTTTACCCCGTGAGCAGGGTATGGGGGGGTACTATGGCTACACCTTC. This codes for CASSLPREQGMGGYYGYTF.

This rearrangement joins TRBV19 to TRBJ1-5; D unresolved. Deletions cut 5 bases from V and 0 bases from J, with 8 bases between. CDR3 size: 14 residues. The germline V gene has CDR1 LNHDA and CDR2 SQIVND (reference sequence). CDR3: CASSPPRSNQPQHF. The DNA for the CDR3 is TGTGCCAGTAGTCCCCCCCGTAGCAATCAGCCCCAGCATTTT.

The table lists this clone with a few counts. This chain joins TRBV30 and TRBJ1-2; possibly TRBD1 for D (6 bases). CDR1 GTSNPN and CDR2 SVGIG come from the germline V gene (reference sequence). CDR3 length equals 13 residues. Trimming cost V 5 bases and J 4 bases, with 14 bases left between them. The chain's CDR3 is CAWGRSRGYGYTF. The CDR3 nucleotides are TGTGCCTGGGGACGGAGCAGGGGCTATGGCTACACCTTC.

This chain uses TRBV15 with TRBJ2-3, with a tentative D call TRBD1 (6 bases). The CDR3 totals 15 residues. The germline V gene encodes CDR1 LNHNV and CDR2 YYDKDF (reference sequence). With 1 base removed from V and 1 base from J, the gap between germline ends came to 9 bases. Written as DNA, the CDR3 is TGTGCCACCAGCAGAGTCTCAGGGGGCACAGATACGCAGTATTTT. It translates to CATSRVSGGTDTQYF.

V gene TRBV15 combines with J gene TRBJ2-2; possibly TRBD1 for D (6 bases). The CDR3 is made up of 14 amino acids. Germline V lookup: CDR1 LNHNV, CDR2 YYDKDF (reference sequence). Trimming pared 8 bases from V and 1 base from J, leaving 11 bases between. This CDR3 is CATGGRLNTGELFF. The DNA of the CDR3 is TGTGCCACCGGGGGCCGGTTGAACACCGGGGAGCTGTTTTTT.

The V and J genes are TRBV5-3 and TRBJ1-1; weak D call: TRBD1 (6 bases). TRBV5-3 is annotated as an ORF whose role is uncertain. V lost 5 bases and J 0 bases, leaving 20 bases between the germline ends. The CDR3 sequence is 17 residues long. The CDR3 DNA is TGTGCCAGAAGACCTAGAGGATACAGGGCACTGAACACTGAAGCTTTCTTT. Its protein is CARRPRGYRALNTEAFF.

The chain has TRBV7-8 and TRBJ1-3; D gene ambiguous. The CDR3 contains 14 residues. Trimming removed 5 bases at V and 4 bases at J, with 12 bases between. Germline CDR1 is SGHVS and CDR2 is FQNEAQ. CDR3 DNA sequence: TGTGCCAGCAGCCTCCGCCCGGAGGGAAACACCATATATTTT. This codes for CASSLRPEGNTIYF.

V gene TRBV19 combines with J gene TRBJ1-4; TRBD1 agrees at 8 bases. Germline V gene data show CDR1 as LNHDA and CDR2 as SQIVND (reference sequence). This CDR3 spans 13 amino acids. The V gene end was trimmed by 2 bases and the J gene end by 11 bases; junction bases not matched to a gene: 4. In nucleotides, the CDR3 is TGTGCCAGTAGTATACTGACAGGGGATAAACTGTTTTTT. This translates into CASSILTGDKLFF.

CDR3 bases: TGCAGTGCTAGCTCTCGGGAGACCCAGTACTTC. The encoded protein is CSASSRETQYF. V gene TRBV20-1 combines with J gene TRBJ2-5, with D hard to call. Trimming cost V 3 bases and J 5 bases, with 7 bases left between them. The CDR3 consists of 11 residues. CDR1 is DFQATT, CDR2 SNEGSKA, per germline (reference sequence).

This clone was counted once. This chain connects TRBV6-1 to TRBJ2-5; TRBD2 matches at 8 bases. The germline gives CDR1 MNHNS, CDR2 SASEGT. The V gene end was trimmed by 4 bases and the J gene end by 2 bases; junction bases not matched to a gene: 3. This CDR3 spans 14 amino acids. CDR3 protein: CASSGRGEQETQYF. Here the CDR3 DNA reads TGTGCCAGCAGTGGGCGGGGGGAACAAGAGACCCAGTACTTC.

This clone was picked up one time. This chain joins TRBV5-1 and TRBJ1-5; D is unclear. This CDR3 is built from 15 residues. CDR1 SGHRS and CDR2 YFSETQ come from the germline V gene. The V and J ends lost 4 bases and 2 bases respectively, with 13 bases between them. Written as DNA, the CDR3 is TGCGCCAGCAGCGCCACGGGGATTGGCAATCAGCCCCAGCATTTT. Protein sequence: CASSATGIGNQPQHF.

The chain is built from TRBV6-1 and TRBJ2-7; 8 nucleotides align to TRBD1. Trimming at V came to 2 bases and at J to 4 bases, leaving 10 bases not matched to a gene. The CDR3 totals 16 residues. Looked up from germline, CDR1 is MNHNS and CDR2 is SASEGT. The CDR3 loop reads CASSEYQGASPYEQYF. In nucleotides, the CDR3 is TGTGCCAGCAGTGAATATCAGGGGGCGAGTCCTTACGAGCAGTACTTC.

This sequence joins TRBV5-4 and TRBJ2-3; TRBD2 matches 9 bases. The V gene's germline CDR1 is SGHNT and CDR2 YYREEE (reference sequence). Trimming cost V 4 bases and J 4 bases; bases outside gene matches: 4. The CDR3 totals 14 residues. The chain's CDR3 is CASSGGGAADTQYF. DNA of the CDR3: TGTGCCAGCAGCGGCGGGGGGGCGGCAGATACGCAGTATTTT.

The chain recombines TRBV18 with TRBJ1-5; D is perhaps TRBD1 (5 bases). The V end was cut by 6 bases, the J end by 2 bases, with 14 bases between. Germline V gives CDR1 KGHSH, CDR2 LQKENI. There are 15 residues in the CDR3. The CDR3 DNA reads TGTGCCAGCTCCGTCAGGGACTTCGGCAATCAGCCCCAGCATTTT. Protein product: CASSVRDFGNQPQHF.

A single count supports this clone. The V and J genes are TRBV7-3 and TRBJ2-3; TRBD2 matches 15 bases. V shed 5 bases and J 5 bases; nucleotides not matched to a gene: 5. CDR3 length: 16 amino acids. Germline CDR1 and CDR2: SGHTA and FQGTGA. The chain's CDR3 is CASSPGLAGGRDTQYF. The CDR3 DNA is TGTGCCAGCAGCCCGGGACTAGCGGGGGGCAGAGATACGCAGTATTTT.

As regards this clone: Mismatch with germline at one junction end may stem from a read error. The chain carries TRBV6-1 and TRBJ2-7, with TRBD1 identical over 10 bases. CDR1 is MNHNS and CDR2 is SASEGT in the germline V gene. This CDR3 is built from 16 residues. The DNA for the CDR3 is TGTGCCAGCAGGGAAGAGGCCGGGACAGGGGTCTACGAGCAGTACTTC. Amino acids: CASREEAGTGVYEQYF.

In this sample, this clone turned up a few times. The CDR3 here is CASSQVGQGEEKLFF. For the CDR3, the DNA is TGTGCCAGCAGCCAAGTCGGCCAGGGGGAGGAAAAACTGTTTTTT. V gene TRBV4-2 combines with J gene TRBJ1-4; 7 bases fit TRBD1. The length of the CDR3 is 15 residues. With 1 base clipped from V and 8 bases from J, the junction kept 7 bases outside the gene matches. The germline V gene has CDR1 LGHNA and CDR2 YNFKEQ.

The V call is TRBV5-4, the J call TRBJ1-1; 7 bases fit TRBD1. The CDR3 contains 18 residues. The V gene end was trimmed by 5 bases and the J gene end by 5 bases; junction bases not matched to a gene: 21. The germline CDR1 and CDR2 sequences are SGHNT and YYREEE (reference sequence). The CDR3 loop is CASSPSVFAGGSGTEAFF. The CDR3 region has the DNA TGTGCCAGCAGTCCCTCTGTGTTTGCAGGGGGTAGTGGGACTGAAGCTTTCTTT.

This rearrangement joins TRBV7-9 to TRBJ1-1; D might be TRBD1 (6 bases). This CDR3 contains 12 residues. The V end was cut by 2 bases, the J end by 11 bases, with 12 bases between. The germline CDR1 and CDR2 sequences are SEHNR and FQNEAQ (reference sequence). CDR3 nucleotide sequence: TGTGCCAGCAGCTTATTGTCAGGGGAGGCTTTCTTT. Translating it yields CASSLLSGEAFF.

The DNA of the CDR3 is TGTGCCAGCAGAAACGACAGTTCCTACGAGCAGTACTTC. It is translated as CASRNDSSYEQYF. This rearrangement joins TRBV5-4 to TRBJ2-7, with a tentative D call TRBD1 (5 bases). Trimming cost V 5 bases and J 1 base, with 10 bases left between them. Germline assignment: CDR1 SGHNT and CDR2 YYREEE (reference sequence). The CDR3 consists of 13 residues.